This T cell receptor (beta chain) was sequenced for a study of blood T cell repertoires in COVID-19. Background on the study: The United States, Italy and Spain supplied acute and convalescent COVID-19 samples. Nucleic acid was either cDNA or gDNA, and it came from T cells, B-cell-depleted T cells, or PBMCs.

The V end lost 1 base, the J end lost 3 bases, and 12 bases lay between the germline ends. From germline, CDR1 is LGHDT and CDR2 YNNKEL (reference sequence). The CDR3 has 16 residues. The repertoire was sequenced with immunoSEQ multiplex PCR; TCRdb's copy has only in-frame clones and lacks some. This table holds about 210,000 clones, around four fifths found once. The source is a woman in her thirties or forties with active or convalescent COVID-19. Material: peripheral blood. V gene TRBV3-1 (or the pseudogene TRBV3-2) combines with J gene TRBJ1-4; no firm D call. The CDR3 protein is CASSQGSRRANEKLFF. As DNA, the CDR3 is TGTGCCAGCAGCCAAGGGTCTCGACGGGCTAATGAAAAACTGTTTTTT.